This TCR beta chain appears in the sequencing data of a study of cytomegalovirus exposure and HLA in healthy donors. Points from the study as a whole: A link between a missense DCLRE1C variant and TCR beta V- and J-gene trimming emerged from a later analysis. The investigators catalogued 164 TCR beta chains as cytomegalovirus-associated. Most TCR sequences proved rare, with some public TCRs found in many donors.

V was clipped by 4 bases and J by 3 bases; unmatched bases: 12. The CDR3 loop spans 20 amino acids. The germline V gene encodes CDR1 SGHTA and CDR2 FQGTGA. With regard to this clone: The target antigen is unknown.

Primers: 60 Vbeta forward and 13 Jbeta reverse. Clones were read by immunoSEQ multiplex PCR, and TCRdb kept only the in-frame ones, dropping some. The sample carries about 89,000 clones, about three quarters recorded once. This TCR came from a man aged 25-45 years in good health and CMV-seropositive. The sequenced material came from PBMCs. The chain carries TRBV7-3 and TRBJ2-2; 15 nucleotides align to TRBD2. The CDR3 reads CASSSKRTSGGAWDTGELFF. In nucleotides, the CDR3 is TGTGCCAGCAGCTCCAAACGGACTAGCGGGGGGGCCTGGGACACCGGGGAGCTGTTTTTT.